This T cell receptor (beta chain) was sequenced for a study of OX40 agonist ivuxolimab in advanced cancers. About the investigation overall: Ivuxolimab, which targeted the costimulatory receptor OX40 (CD134), was an agonistic, fully human IgG2 monoclonal antibody. The point of sequencing TCRbeta in the periphery was to test whether ivuxolimab changed TCR sequence diversity and drove clonal T-cell expansion. Patients were allowed to have had prior anti-PD-1, anti-PD-L1 or anti-CTLA-4 therapy, and roughly 40% of the dose-escalation patients had previously received checkpoint inhibitors. Partial responses were achieved by three dose-escalation patients, of whom one had hepatocellular carcinoma and two had cutaneous melanoma. Among the roughly 52 dose-escalation patients, around 19 had hepatocellular carcinoma, roughly 15 melanoma, 9 renal cell carcinoma and 9 head and neck cancer. The dose-escalation cohort was 80% to 90% male with a mean age of around 64 years, ranging from 23 to 79. Intravenous ivuxolimab was administered to patients every 2 weeks at six dose levels: 0.01, 0.1, 0.3, 1.5, 3 and 10 mg/kg. The paper covers the monotherapy dose-escalation part of the phase I ivuxolimab trial, which included N of about 50 patients.

General findings and caveats noted by the study authors: Which antigens the clonally expanded peripheral T cells were specific for was not determined. Low levels of normalized T-cell clonal expansion were also seen in some nonresponding patients. In the 0.1-3.0 mg/kg groups, partial responders were among the patients with the lowest normalized peripheral clonal expansion, particularly in CD8+ T cells. At doses of 0.1 to 3.0 mg/kg, clonal expansion of both CD4+ and CD8+ T cells in blood was seen between baseline and week 6. After ivuxolimab, CD8+ T cells had more expanded clones than CD4+ T cells on average.

The CDR3 goes from the cysteine to the phenylalanine over 14 residues. Only the CDR3 portion is preserved as DNA: 42 bases, with reading frame beginning at the first base. CDR1 and CDR2, looked up from the germline V gene, are SGHRS and YFSETQ. Trimming leaves V shorter by 0 bases and J shorter by 9 bases, with the junction holding 8 bases beyond the gene matches. Points on this clone: This receptor's antigen is unknown. The sample holds no much larger clone one base away, and base qualities are not on file.

The trial excluded patients who had a history of autoimmune disease or were on systemic immunosuppression. Peripheral blood for TCR sequencing was drawn from every dose cohort at baseline, at cycle 4 day 1 and at cycle 7 day 1. Samples came from an open-label, multicenter, first-in-human phase I dose-escalation trial of ivuxolimab. Adults with locally advanced or metastatic head and neck squamous cell, hepatocellular, melanoma or renal cell carcinoma were enrolled in the trial. Before TCR sequencing, CD4+ T cells and CD8+ T cells were sorted from peripheral blood as separate populations. Genomic DNA was extracted from sorted cells for sequencing of the TCRbeta CDR3 region. The immunoSEQ Assay was used for sequencing of TCRbeta CDR3 regions. TCRdb carries this immuneACCESS record with in-frame sequences only. Its versions omit some clonotypes, under half of them owing to an unresolved V gene in the studies checked, with the rest unexplained. The sample table records about 50,000 clones; 90% to 95% of these occur just once. Around 26% of the sample is held by the ten biggest clonotypes.

Material: CD4+ or CD8+ T cells sorted from blood, obtained in a trial of the OX40 agonist ivuxolimab. The sequence is built from TRBV5-1 and TRBJ1-1, and 7 junctional nucleotides match TRBD1. The clonotype comes from an adult with an advanced solid tumor such as melanoma, head and neck, liver or kidney cancer. The DNA reads TGCGCCAGCAGCTTGGCCGGGCAGGGGGTGAAAGCTTTCTTT. This encodes CASSLAGQGVKAFF.